The 5 T cell receptor beta chains listed next were all sequenced from one sample in a study of CD8 T cells in ankylosing spondylitis. TCRdb recomputed calls from the 5' RACE reads with MiXCR, one row per CDR3 protein. The sample records under 150,000 distinct CDR3 sequences, 10% to 12% being singletons. The sample taken for sequencing was blood, either unsorted or a sorted T cell fraction (not recorded which). The receptors derive from a female donor with ankylosing spondylitis or in good health (not recorded which).

This clonotype appeared many times. This sequence joins TRBV21-1 and TRBJ2-7; TRBD1, the D gene given by the table, was not confirmed from the DNA. TRBV21-1 is a pseudogene locus. CDR3 length: 15 residues. The CDR3 DNA sequence: TGTGCCAGCATCCCAGGGGTGGGCTACGACTACGAGCAGTACTTC. Residues: CASIPGVGYDYEQYF.

This clonotype has a count of ten or more. The chain employs TRBV15 and TRBJ2-7; D perhaps matches TRBD2 (6 bases). This CDR3 is 13 amino acids long. The ends were cut back, 3 bases at V and 2 bases at J, with 8 bases in the middle. Germline V gene sequence: CDR1 LNHNV, CDR2 YYDKDF (reference sequence). The CDR3 reads CATSSGGTYEQYF. The CDR3 coding sequence is TGTGCCACCAGCAGTGGGGGGACCTACGAGCAGTACTTC. Drawing the rest from reference TRBV15 and TRBJ2-7, the complete variable domain is DAMVIQNPRYQVTQFGKPVTLSCSQTLNHNVMYWYQQKSSQAPKLLFHYYDKDFNNEADTPDNFQSRRPNTSFCFLDIRSPGLGDTAMYLCATSSGGTYEQYFGPGTRLTVT.

This clonotype has a count of ten or more. The chain recombines TRBV24-1 with TRBJ1-2, with D uncertain. Germline lookup yields CDR1 KGHDR and CDR2 SFDVKD. The germline V and J ends were trimmed by 3 bases and 6 bases, with 7 bases remaining between them. This CDR3 spans 12 amino acids. The CDR3 DNA sequence: TGTGCCACCAGTGATATGGACCATGGCTACACCTTC. It yields the protein CATSDMDHGYTF.

This clonotype has ten or more counts. The chain links TRBV15 to TRBJ2-5, with a possible D match to TRBD2 (5 bases). Germline V gives CDR1 LNHNV, CDR2 YYDKDF (reference sequence). The CDR3 is made up of 15 amino acids. V lost 3 bases and J lost 3, with 14 bases in between. The CDR3 reads CATSSGRTPEETQYF. The CDR3 DNA reads as TGTGCCACCAGCAGTGGCCGGACTCCAGAAGAGACCCAGTACTTC.

This clonotype was recorded at least ten times. The gene calls are TRBV10-2 and TRBJ1-1; D is ambiguous. The V end lost 0 bases, the J end lost 3 bases, and 8 bases lay between the germline ends. In germline, CDR1 is WSHSY, CDR2 SAAADI. This CDR3 comprises 14 residues. The DNA for the CDR3 is TGCGCCAGCAGTGAGTCGAAACGGTACACTGAAGCTTTCTTT. Its protein is CASSESKRYTEAFF.